The rows below give T cell receptor beta chains drawn from one sample of a study of shared clonotypes between healthy human individuals. Here immunoSEQ multiplex PCR was the method, and the copy in TCRdb shows in-frame clones only, minus some. Counted here are 2 million or so clones, 95% occurring once; the ten biggest clones make up 0.1% to 0.15%. Sequencing used naive CD4+ T cells sorted from blood. The receptor source for this set is a man between 18 and 35 years old in good health. Each CDR3 is given with its conserved first and last residue. The D gene is left open where the match is weak. Some rows mark clone size as missing; the rest say once, few, many or name a class of expanded clone.

v_call	d_call	j_call	clone_size	cdr3_nt	cdr3_aa
TRBV5-4	NA	TRBJ2-1	few	TGTGCCAGCAGCCAGACCGGGACGCACAATGAGCAGTTCTTC	CASSQTGTHNEQFF
TRBV15	TRBD1	TRBJ2-3	NA	TGTGCCACCAGCAGAGATCAGGCGGCAGGGGGCCCAGATACGCAGTATTTT	CATSRDQAAGGPDTQYF
TRBV4-1	NA	TRBJ2-1	NA	TGCGCCAGCAGCCAAAACCCGGGGACTGTCTACAATGAGCAGTTCTTC	CASSQNPGTVYNEQFF
TRBV25-1	NA	TRBJ1-4	NA	TGTGCCAGCAGTGACTCCGGACGACAGGAAAAACTGTTTTTT	CASSDSGRQEKLFF
TRBV5-6	NA	TRBJ1-1	NA	TGTGCCAGCAGCTTGGGCAGCGTGAACACTGAAGCTTTCTTT	CASSLGSVNTEAFF
TRBV9	TRBD1	TRBJ2-5	once	TGTGCCAGCAGCGCTGGGGACAGGGGGCGAGAGACCCAGTACTTC	CASSAGDRGRETQYF
TRBV18	NA	TRBJ2-7	NA	TGTGCCAGCTCACAGGTTGGGGGGCGAGACTACGAGCAGTACTTC	CASSQVGGRDYEQYF
TRBV11-2	TRBD2	TRBJ2-7	NA	TGTGCCAGCAGCTTCTTAGCGGGAGGGGTCTACGAGCAGTACTTC	CASSFLAGGVYEQYF
TRBV4-1	NA	TRBJ2-6	NA	TGCGCCAGCAGCCAAGTTGGGGTAGTCTGGGCCAACGTCCTGACTTTC	CASSQVGVVWANVLTF
TRBV7-9	TRBD1	TRBJ2-2	NA	TGTGCCAGCAGCTCAGGGGGAACGAACACCGGGGAGCTGTTTTTT	CASSSGGTNTGELFF
TRBV28	NA	TRBJ1-1	NA	TGTGCCAGCAGTTTATTCTCGGGAAGTGAAGCTTTCTTT	CASSLFSGSEAFF
TRBV9	NA	TRBJ2-5	NA	TGTGCCAGCAGCGTAGCGGGGGATGAGACCCAGTACTTC	CASSVAGDETQYF
TRBV7-3	TRBD1	TRBJ2-2	NA	TGTGCCAGCAGCTTCAGGGGGACAGTGAACACCGGGGAGCTGTTTTTT	CASSFRGTVNTGELFF
TRBV19	TRBD1	TRBJ2-7	NA	TGTGCCAGTAAGAGGACAGGGGGCTTCTACGAGCAGTACTTC	CASKRTGGFYEQYF
TRBV5-4	TRBD1	TRBJ2-5	NA	TGTGCCAGCAGCCCGGGACAGACCGATCAAGAGACCCAGTACTTC	CASSPGQTDQETQYF
TRBV30	NA	TRBJ1-1	once	TGTGCCTGGTCTATATCGGTGAACACTGAAGCTTTCTTT	CAWSISVNTEAFF
TRBV25-1	NA	TRBJ2-5	NA	TGTGCCAGCAGTGAAGGTCAACAGGCTAAAAGGGAGACCCAGTACTTC	CASSEGQQAKRETQYF
TRBV27	TRBD1	TRBJ1-5	NA	TGTGCCAGCAGTTTATTGGGACAGGGGGCGGGCAATCAGCCCCAGCATTTT	CASSLLGQGAGNQPQHF
TRBV7-3	NA	TRBJ2-5	NA	TGTGCCAGCAGCCGCCGGGGGAATGAGGCCCAGTACTTC	CASSRRGNEAQYF
TRBV5-1	NA	TRBJ1-5	once	TGCGCCAGCAGCCCCGAGTACCGGGAACAGCCCCAGCATTTT	CASSPEYREQPQHF
TRBV6-6	TRBD1	TRBJ1-2	NA	TGTGCCAGCAGTTACCCAGACAGGGGAGGTGGCTACACCTTC	CASSYPDRGGGYTF
TRBV30	TRBD1	TRBJ1-6	NA	TGTGCCTGGAGTGTTGGAGGGGGCCATAATTCACCCCTCCACTTT	CAWSVGGGHNSPLHF
TRBV7-2	NA	TRBJ2-5	NA	TGTGCCAGCAGCCCCCGAGGGCAGGGACCCCAAGAGACCCAGTACTTC	CASSPRGQGPQETQYF
TRBV28	NA	TRBJ2-7	NA	TGTGCCAGCAGTCTTCTCTCGGGGGCCTACGAGCAGTACTTC	CASSLLSGAYEQYF
TRBV29-1	NA	TRBJ1-1	once	TGCAGCGCCGCTACAGGGAACACTGAAGCTTTCTTT	CSAATGNTEAFF
TRBV19	TRBD1	TRBJ2-7	NA	TGTGCCAGTAGTATAACGGCAGGGGGCGCGTGGTACGAGCAGTACTTC	CASSITAGGAWYEQYF
TRBV10-3	NA	TRBJ1-5	NA	TGTGCCATCAGTGAGGGTGGCGGCAATCAGCCCCAGCATTTT	CAISEGGGNQPQHF
TRBV19	NA	TRBJ1-6	NA	TGTGCCAGTAGTATAGATCGGGGCGGATCGCTCCACTTT	CASSIDRGGSLHF
TRBV7-9	TRBD2	TRBJ2-3	NA	TGTGCCAGCAGCCCGAGGACTAGCGGGGGATTCAGGGATACGCAGTATTTT	CASSPRTSGGFRDTQYF